This T cell receptor (beta chain) was sequenced during a study of cytomegalovirus exposure and HLA in healthy donors. Amplification used 60 Vbeta primers and 13 Jbeta primers. Data came from immunoSEQ multiplex PCR; TCRdb stores just in-frame clones and leaves some out. Among about 200,000 clones listed, around four fifths were seen once. The germline V gene has CDR1 SGHRS and CDR2 YFSETQ. The V end lost 2 bases, the J end lost 8 bases, and 8 bases lay between the germline ends. This CDR3 contains 12 residues. The chain is built from TRBV5-1 and TRBJ2-1; TRBD2 might be the D (6 bases). The sequencing input was PBMCs. The origin of this receptor is a woman aged 50 to 60 in good health and CMV-seropositive. CDR3 amino acids: CASSLGEDEQFF. CDR3 sequence (DNA): TGCGCCAGCAGCTTAGGGGAGGATGAGCAGTTCTTC.